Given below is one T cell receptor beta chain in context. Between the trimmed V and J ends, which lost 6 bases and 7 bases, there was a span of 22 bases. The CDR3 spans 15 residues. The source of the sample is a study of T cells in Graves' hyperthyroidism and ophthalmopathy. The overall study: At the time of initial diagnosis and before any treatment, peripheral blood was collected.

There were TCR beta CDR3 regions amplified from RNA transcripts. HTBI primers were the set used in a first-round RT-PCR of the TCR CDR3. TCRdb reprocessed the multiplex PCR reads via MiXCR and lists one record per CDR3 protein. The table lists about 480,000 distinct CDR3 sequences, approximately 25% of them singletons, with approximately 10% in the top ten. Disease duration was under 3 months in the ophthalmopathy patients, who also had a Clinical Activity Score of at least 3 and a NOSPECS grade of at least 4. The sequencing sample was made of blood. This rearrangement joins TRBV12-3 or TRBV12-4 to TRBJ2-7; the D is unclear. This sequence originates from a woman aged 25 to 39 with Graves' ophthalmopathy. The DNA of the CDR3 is TGTGCCAGCAGCACAACTTTCTCAGCTCTTGAAGAGCAGTACTTC. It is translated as CASSTTFSALEEQYF.